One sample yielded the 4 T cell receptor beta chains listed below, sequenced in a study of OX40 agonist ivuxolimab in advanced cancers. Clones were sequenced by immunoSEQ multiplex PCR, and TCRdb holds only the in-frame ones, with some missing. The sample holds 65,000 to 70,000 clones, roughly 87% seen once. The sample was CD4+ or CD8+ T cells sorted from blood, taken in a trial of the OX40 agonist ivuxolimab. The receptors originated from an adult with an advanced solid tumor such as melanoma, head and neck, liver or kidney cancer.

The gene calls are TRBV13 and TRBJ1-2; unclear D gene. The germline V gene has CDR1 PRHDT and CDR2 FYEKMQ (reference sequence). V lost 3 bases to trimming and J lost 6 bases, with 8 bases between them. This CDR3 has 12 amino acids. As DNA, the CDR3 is TGTGCCAGCAGCTTCGGACTGGATGGCTACACCTTC. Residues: CASSFGLDGYTF.

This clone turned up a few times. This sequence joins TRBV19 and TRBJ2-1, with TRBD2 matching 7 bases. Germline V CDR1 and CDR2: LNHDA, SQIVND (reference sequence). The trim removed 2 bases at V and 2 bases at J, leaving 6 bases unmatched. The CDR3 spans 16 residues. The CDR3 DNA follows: TGTGCCAGTAGTATATCCCCCGCGGGAGCCTACAATGAGCAGTTCTTC. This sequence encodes CASSISPAGAYNEQFF.

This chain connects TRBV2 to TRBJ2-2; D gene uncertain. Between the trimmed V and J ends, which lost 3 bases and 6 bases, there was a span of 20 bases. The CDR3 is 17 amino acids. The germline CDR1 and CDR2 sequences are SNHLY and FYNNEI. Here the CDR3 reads CASSEGFGRHSPGELFF. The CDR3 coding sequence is TGTGCCAGCAGTGAGGGCTTTGGGCGTCACTCCCCCGGGGAGCTGTTTTTT. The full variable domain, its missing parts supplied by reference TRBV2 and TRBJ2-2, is EPEVTQTPSHQVTQMGQEVILRCVPISNHLYFYWYRQILGQKVEFLVSFYNNEISEKSEIFDDQFSVERPDGSNFTLKIRSTKLEDSAMYFCASSEGFGRHSPGELFFGEGSRLTVL.

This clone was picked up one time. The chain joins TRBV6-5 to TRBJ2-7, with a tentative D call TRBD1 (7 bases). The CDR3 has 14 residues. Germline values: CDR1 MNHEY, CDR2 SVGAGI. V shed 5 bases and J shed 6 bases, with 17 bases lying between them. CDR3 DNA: TGTGCCAGCAGTGGACAGGTCATCGGGGGCGAGCAGTACTTC. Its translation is CASSGQVIGGEQYF.